This entry lists 23 T cell receptor beta chains sequenced from one sample in a study of T cell clonality in common variable immunodeficiency. The table came from immunoSEQ multiplex PCR; TCRdb's copy has only in-frame clones and leaves some out. The repertoire consists of tens of thousands of clones, none detected only once. Material for sequencing was peripheral blood mononuclear cells. Receptors were obtained from a person between 18 and 75 years old in good health.

Ten or more counts support this clone. The read terminates 3 residues before the CDR3 end, so the remaining end is supplied by the germline J gene. The V and J genes are TRBV7-2 and TRBJ2-7, with TRBD2 as a possible D gene (6 bases). Germline V CDR1 and CDR2: SGHTA, FQGNSA. Trimming stripped 4 bases from V and 3 bases from J, with 16 bases between. The CDR3 totals 15 residues. The CDR3 loop is CASSSSGLANYEQYF. The sequenced CDR3 bases are TGTGCCAGCAGCTCTAGTGGTCTAGCGAACTACGAG.

This clone was seen repeatedly, ten times or more. Read coverage stops 3 residues before the CDR3 terminus; the germline J gene supplies the remainder. The chain carries TRBV28 and TRBJ2-1; TRBD2 matches 11 bases. The CDR3 sequence is 13 residues long. J was trimmed by 9 bases and V by 7 bases; bases with no gene match: 5. CDR1 is MDHEN and CDR2 is SYDVKM in the germline V gene. CDR3 protein: CASIASGRSEQFF. The part of the CDR3 DNA that was read is TGTGCCAGCATAGCTAGCGGGAGGTCTGAG. Drawing the rest from reference TRBV28 and TRBJ2-1, the complete variable domain is DVKVTQSSRYLVKRTGEKVFLECVQDMDHENMFWYRQDPGLGLRLIYFSYDVKMKEKGDIPEGYSVSREKKERFSLILESASTNQTSMYLCASIASGRSEQFFGPGTRLTVL.

This clone was recorded many times. With the read ending 3 residues before the CDR3 end, the germline J gene is used to fill in that end. This chain joins TRBV19 and TRBJ1-5, with TRBD1 matching 8 bases. The CDR3 runs 14 residues. The V segment lost 10 bases and the J segment 1 base; nucleotides outside the gene matches: 6. Germline CDR1 is LNHDA and CDR2 is SQIVND (reference sequence). The DNA read from the CDR3 is TGTGCCACTAGGACAGGGCGGAGCAATCAGCCC. Its protein is CATRTGRSNQP. The entire CDR3 reads CATRTGRSNQPQHF.

This clone has at least ten counts. The sequenced fragment ends 3 residues before the CDR3 boundary, so the rest is inferred from the germline J gene. This chain connects TRBV20-1 to TRBJ1-6; D gene uncertain. Germline V lookup: CDR1 DFQATT, CDR2 SNEGSKA (reference sequence). V lost 3 bases and J 5 bases, leaving 11 bases between the germline ends. CDR3 length equals 14 residues. The CDR3 protein is CSASQAINNSPLHF. The DNA read from the CDR3 is TGCAGTGCTAGTCAGGCCATAAATAATTCACCC.

Ten or more counts support this clone. The CDR3 goes on 3 residues after the read ends, and that part is filled in from the germline J gene. This sequence joins TRBV20-1 and TRBJ2-1; 8 nucleotides agree with TRBD1. The CDR3 has 14 residues. Trimming at V came to 5 bases and at J to 5 bases, leaving 8 bases not matched to a gene. Germline CDR1 reads DFQATT; CDR2 reads SNEGSKA (reference sequence). CDR3: CSAEDRVLDNEQFF. The CDR3 DNA, read in part, is TGCAGTGCTGAGGACAGGGTATTGGACAATGAG.

This clone was observed at least ten times. Read sequence stops 3 residues before the CDR3 end, and the germline J gene provides the missing end. This chain joins TRBV2 and TRBJ1-4; perhaps TRBD1 as D (5 bases). The germline V gene encodes CDR1 SNHLY and CDR2 FYNNEI. The CDR3 extends over 12 amino acids. The ends were cut back, 7 bases at V and 10 bases at J, with 13 bases in the middle. The CDR3 loop reads CASTDPTVKLFF. Partial CDR3 DNA: TGTGCCAGCACCGACCCGACAGTAAAA.

About this clone: The missing CDR3 end, 3 residues past where the read stops, is filled in from the germline J gene. The rearrangement links TRBV7-9 to TRBJ2-1; D gene uncertain. The CDR3 is 13 residues long. CDR1 and CDR2 (germline): SEHNR, FQNEAQ (reference sequence). Deletions cut 3 bases from V and 2 bases from J, with 5 bases between. CDR3 DNA (partial): TGTGCCAGCAGCTTCCTTCCCTACAATGAG. This sequence encodes CASSFLPYNE. The complete CDR3 protein is CASSFLPYNEQFF.

In this sample, this clone turned up many times. The read ends 3 residues shy of where the CDR3 ends; the end is completed using the germline J gene. The chain employs TRBV14 and TRBJ1-2; D gene ambiguous. The CDR3 covers 13 residues. V was clipped by 0 bases and J by 3 bases, with 5 bases between them. Germline V CDR1 and CDR2: SGHDN, FVKESK. The DNA read from the CDR3 is TGTGCCAGCAGCCAAGATCGGGACTATGGC. Protein sequence: CASSQDRDYG. The whole CDR3 reads CASSQDRDYGYTF.

This clone was seen repeatedly, ten times or more. The read falls 3 residues short of the CDR3 end, and the missing part is taken from the germline J gene. V usage is TRBV20-1 and J usage is TRBJ1-1, with 7 bases fitting TRBD1. This CDR3 contains 13 residues. Germline CDR1 is DFQATT and CDR2 is SNEGSKA (reference sequence). The V and J ends lost 1 base and 5 bases, in that order; junction bases with no gene match: 4. CDR3 sequence: CSARAGTATEAFF. The CDR3 bases that were read are TGCAGTGCTAGAGCCGGGACAGCGACTGAA.

This clone was detected many times. The CDR3 here is CASSYDRLETQYF. The sequenced CDR3 bases are TGTGCCAGCAGTTACGACAGGTTGGAGACC. The chain is built from TRBV2 and TRBJ2-5, with a weak D call TRBD1 (6 bases). With the read ending 3 residues before the CDR3 end, the germline J gene is used to fill in that end. Trimming pared 5 bases from V and 5 bases from J, leaving 12 bases between. The CDR3 length is 13 residues. Germline lookup yields CDR1 SNHLY and CDR2 FYNNEI.

This clone was counted at least ten times. Coverage ceases 3 residues before the CDR3 finishes, and the germline J gene fills in the end. This chain connects TRBV7-8 to TRBJ2-4; possible D gene TRBD1, 5 bases. Trimming stripped 5 bases from V and 8 bases from J, with 13 bases between. Germline assignment: CDR1 SGHVS and CDR2 FQNEAQ. The CDR3 extends over 13 amino acids. Partial CDR3 DNA: TGTGCCAGCAGCCCCAGGGTCGTGGACATT. Translation gives CASSPRVVDI. The full CDR3 reads CASSPRVVDIQYF.

In the case of this clone: The read halts 3 residues ahead of the CDR3 end, with the missing end drawn from the germline J gene. The chain has TRBV7-6 and TRBJ2-2, with 7 bases lining up with TRBD2. This CDR3 has 17 amino acids. The V and J ends lost 1 base and 5 bases, in that order; junction bases with no gene match: 10. Germline CDR1 is SGHVS and CDR2 is FNYEAQ. The CDR3 loop is CASSLVLAGVSTGELFF. CDR3 DNA, as far as it was read: TGTGCCAGCAGCTTAGTATTGGCGGGAGTTAGTACCGGGGAG.

This clone was found many times. Read coverage stops 3 residues before the CDR3 terminus; the germline J gene supplies the remainder. V and J are TRBV14 and TRBJ2-1, with 13 bases aligning to TRBD2. The V gene's germline CDR1 is SGHDN and CDR2 FVKESK. The length of the CDR3 is 16 residues. V lost 4 bases and J lost 0; bases outside the gene matches: 0. The CDR3 DNA, read in part, is TGTGCCAGCAGCCGGACTAGCGGGAGCTCCTACAATGAG. Translating gives CASSRTSGSSYNE. The CDR3 in full is CASSRTSGSSYNEQFF.

This clone has a count of ten or more. The CDR3 end lies 3 residues beyond the end of the read and is filled in from the germline J gene. This chain connects TRBV7-6 to TRBJ2-7; 9 bases are shared with TRBD1. Trimming removed 1 base from V and 6 bases from J; junction bases left unmatched: 4. This CDR3 region has 14 residues. Germline assignment: CDR1 SGHVS and CDR2 FNYEAQ. The sequenced CDR3 bases are TGTGCCAGCAGCTTAGGGGGACAGGGACGCGAG. The encoded protein is CASSLGGQGRE. The entire CDR3 protein reads CASSLGGQGREQYF.

This clone was counted ten times or more. The read ends 3 residues early relative to the CDR3; the germline J gene fills the gap. The rearrangement joins TRBV12-5 to TRBJ1-1; D is unresolved. The CDR3 consists of 14 residues. Deletions cut 1 base from V and 7 bases from J, with 13 bases between. Germline V gives CDR1 LGHNT, CDR2 FRNRAP. The CDR3 region is CASGLGPTEGEAFF. The sequenced part of the CDR3 DNA is TGTGCTAGTGGTTTGGGACCGACCGAGGGTGAA.

Many counts were recorded for this clone. Read coverage stops 3 residues before the CDR3 terminus; the germline J gene supplies the remainder. The chain links TRBV19 to TRBJ2-2; 7 nucleotides agree with TRBD2. Per germline, CDR1 LNHDA and CDR2 SQIVND (reference sequence). This CDR3 comprises 13 residues. V shed 9 bases, J shed 3 bases, and the junction held 4 bases outside the gene matches. CDR3 DNA (partial): TGTGCCAGCCGGGACTACCACACCGGGGAG. Its translation: CASRDYHTGE. The whole CDR3 reads CASRDYHTGELFF.

This clone was seen at least ten times. The read ends 3 residues before the CDR3 terminus; that terminus is restored from the germline J gene. This sequence joins TRBV7-9 and TRBJ1-3; D remains ambiguous. The length of the CDR3 is 14 residues. CDR1 and CDR2 from the germline V gene are SEHNR and FQNEAQ (reference sequence). The V gene lost 1 base and the J gene lost 2 bases, with 6 bases spanning the gap. The CDR3 DNA, read in part, is TGTGCCAGCAGCTTAGTCACACCTGGAAACACC. It encodes CASSLVTPGNT. The whole CDR3 protein is CASSLVTPGNTIYF.

This clone was detected many times. Read sequence stops 3 residues before the CDR3 end, and the germline J gene provides the missing end. This chain uses TRBV19 with TRBJ2-5, with D unclear. V was shortened by 3 bases and J by 5 bases, with 10 bases between the two germline ends. Germline loops: CDR1 LNHDA, CDR2 SQIVND (reference sequence). CDR3 length: 13 amino acids. CDR3 DNA, as far as it was read: TGTGCCAGTAGTATCGGTTTAGGGGAGACC. This translates into CASSIGLGET. The whole CDR3 region reads CASSIGLGETQYF.

This clone has a count of ten or more. The read terminates 3 residues ahead of where the CDR3 ends, so the germline J gene completes it. The chain joins TRBV20-1 to TRBJ2-7; the D gene is possibly TRBD2 (6 bases). Germline lookup yields CDR1 DFQATT and CDR2 SNEGSKA (reference sequence). This CDR3 contains 16 residues. V was pared by 1 base and J by 6 bases, with 22 bases between. The CDR3 is CSARGGTVTRVGEQYF. The covered CDR3 bases are TGCAGTGCTAGAGGGGGGACGGTGACTAGGGTTGGCGAG.

The table lists this clone with many counts. The CDR3 end lies 3 residues beyond the end of the read and is filled in from the germline J gene. This chain links TRBV7-9 with TRBJ1-1, with TRBD1 identical over 8 bases. The germline CDR1 and CDR2 sequences are SEHNR and FQNEAQ (reference sequence). J gave up 5 bases and V 6 bases, and 11 bases lay outside the gene matches. CDR3 length: 15 amino acids. The chain's CDR3 is CASSPKTGERTEAFF. The CDR3 DNA, read in part, is TGTGCCAGCAGTCCTAAGACAGGGGAGAGGACTGAA.

Many counts were recorded for this clone. The read comes to an end 3 residues before the CDR3 does, leaving the germline J gene to fill in the end. The J gene is TRBJ2-7, the V gene TRBV30; no definite D call. CDR1 and CDR2 (germline): GTSNPN, SVGIG (reference sequence). The CDR3 covers 12 residues. V lost 4 bases to trimming and J lost 2 bases, with 9 bases between them. The CDR3 sequence: CAWKENTYEQYF. CDR3 DNA (partial): TGTGCCTGGAAAGAGAACACCTACGAG.

This clone occurred many times. From the germline J gene comes the end of the CDR3, since the read stops 3 residues before it. This rearrangement joins TRBV5-6 to TRBJ1-2, with TRBD1 matching over 8 bases. Germline V gives CDR1 SGHDT, CDR2 YYEEEE. The CDR3 covers 13 residues. The CDR3 DNA, read in part, is TGTGCCAGCAGCTTTGCACAGGGGGACGGC. Protein sequence: CASSFAQGDG. The whole CDR3 protein reads CASSFAQGDGYTF.

This clone showed up many times. The CDR3 end is not reached by the read, which stops 3 residues before it; the germline J gene fills it in. This chain links TRBV7-8 with TRBJ1-5, with 7 positions matching TRBD1. The CDR3 length is 16 residues. Trimming removed 5 bases from V and 5 bases from J; junction bases left unmatched: 12. Per the germline V gene, CDR1 is SGHVS and CDR2 is FQNEAQ. The CDR3 here is CASSRNRGGMHQPQHF. CDR3 DNA (partial): TGTGCCAGCAGCAGAAACAGGGGCGGTATGCATCAGCCC. Full variable domain (outside the CDR3, taken from reference TRBV7-8 and TRBJ1-5): GAGVSQSPRYKVAKRGQDVALRCDPISGHVSLFWYQQALGQGPEFLTYFQNEAQLDKSGLPSDRFFAERPEGSVSTLKIQRTQQEDSAVYLCASSRNRGGMHQPQHFGDGTRLSIL.